The sequence of this T cell receptor (beta chain) was determined in a study of blood T cell repertoires in COVID-19. Study background: Sites in the United States, Italy and Spain provided acute and convalescent COVID-19 samples. The cDNA or gDNA used as material had been derived from T cells, B-cell-depleted T cells, or PBMCs.

A few counts support this clone. Methods used by the authors: Scientists estimated how many nucleated cells there were by amplifying reference gene primers. Data came from immunoSEQ multiplex PCR; TCRdb stores just in-frame clones and leaves some out. V, J and clone size are those of that table, while D and trimming were read from the DNA. The table records about 100,000 clones, approximately 90% of them present only once. The receptor comes from a man aged 45-65 years with active COVID-19. Material: peripheral blood.

The CDR3 DNA follows: TGTGCCAGCAGCTACACCAGGGCTTCCTACGAGCAGTACTTC. This gives the protein CASSYTRASYEQYF. The rearrangement links TRBV13 to TRBJ2-7; a possible D gene is TRBD1 (5 bases). The V gene lost 4 bases and the J gene lost 1 base, with 11 bases spanning the gap. Germline V CDR1 and CDR2: PRHDT, FYEKMQ (reference sequence). The CDR3 has 14 amino acids.